These 10 T cell receptor beta chains were all obtained from the same sample, sequenced in a study of cytomegalovirus exposure and HLA in healthy donors. The PCR ran on 60 Vbeta and 13 Jbeta primers. The protocol was immunoSEQ multiplex PCR, while the TCRdb copy is restricted to in-frame clones and leaves out a portion. The data show under 200,000 clones, with about four fifths seen just once and around 1.7% held by the top ten. Specimen: PBMCs. Every receptor here comes from a young woman in good health and CMV-seronegative.

This clone was detected ten times or more. The V gene is TRBV29-1, the J gene TRBJ1-1, with D unclear. Germline lookup yields CDR1 SQVTM and CDR2 ANQGSEA. The CDR3 extends over 15 amino acids. With 0 bases removed from V and 0 bases from J, the gap between germline ends came to 11 bases. The CDR3 nucleotides are TGCAGCGTTGAAGATTATCAGGAAGTGAACACTGAAGCTTTCTTT. Translation gives CSVEDYQEVNTEAFF.

The V gene is TRBV30, the J gene TRBJ2-3; 10 bases line up with TRBD2. CDR3 length: 15 residues. Germline values: CDR1 GTSNPN, CDR2 SVGIG (reference sequence). The junction had 6 bases not matched to a gene; V was cut back by 0 bases and J by 6 bases. CDR3 protein: CAWSVLAGKGDTQYF. CDR3 coding DNA: TGTGCCTGGAGTGTACTAGCGGGAAAAGGGGATACGCAGTATTTT.

This clone appeared once. CDR3 amino acids: CAWSEQLRMGGGSTDTQYF. The CDR3 bases are TGTGCCTGGAGCGAACAACTTAGGATGGGCGGGGGAAGCACAGATACGCAGTATTTT. V and J are TRBV30 and TRBJ2-3; 7 bases fit TRBD2. J lost 0 bases, V lost 3 bases, and 18 bases had no gene match. CDR1 is GTSNPN and CDR2 is SVGIG in the germline V gene (reference sequence). The CDR3 runs 19 residues.

The rearrangement joins TRBV10-2 to TRBJ2-7, with 14 positions matching TRBD2. The CDR3 runs to 15 residues. V shed 6 bases, J shed 3 bases, and the junction held 4 bases outside the gene matches. CDR1 and CDR2 (germline): WSHSY, SAAADI. Written as DNA, the CDR3 is TGCGCCAGCAGGGAGGGACTAGCGGGAGACTACGAGCAGTACTTC. Amino acid sequence: CASREGLAGDYEQYF.

The V gene is TRBV13, the J gene TRBJ1-1; 9 bases map to TRBD1. V lost 5 bases to trimming and J lost 7 bases; unmatched junction nucleotides: 8. Germline-derived CDR1 and CDR2 are PRHDT and FYEKMQ (reference sequence). This CDR3 contains 14 residues. Here the CDR3 reads CASSAGTGNCEAFF. The DNA for the CDR3 is TGTGCCAGCAGCGCCGGGACAGGGAATTGTGAAGCTTTCTTT.

The rearrangement links TRBV7-2 to TRBJ1-1; TRBD1 matches 11 bases. Germline CDR1 reads SGHTA; CDR2 reads FQGNSA. V trimming: 5 bases; J trimming: 4 bases; junction bases outside the gene matches: 6. There are 15 residues in the CDR3. The DNA of the CDR3 is TGTGCCAGCAGCCCGAGGACAGGGGGCTTCACTGAAGCTTTCTTT. It encodes CASSPRTGGFTEAFF. Full variable domain (missing parts from reference TRBV7-2 and TRBJ1-1): GAGVSQSPSNKVTEKGKDVELRCDPISGHTALYWYRQSLGQGLEFLIYFQGNSAPDKSGLPSDRFSAERTGGSVSTLTIQRTQQEDSAVYLCASSPRTGGFTEAFFGQGTRLTVV.

This sequence joins TRBV27 and TRBJ2-7; D might be TRBD1 (5 bases). CDR1 is MNHEY, CDR2 SMNVEV, per germline (reference sequence). Trimming cost V 1 base and J 5 bases, with 15 bases left between them. The CDR3 runs 15 residues. CDR3 sequence (DNA): TGTGCCAGCAGTTTATGCTGCGGACAAGAGGACGAGCAGTACTTC. It is translated as CASSLCCGQEDEQYF.

V and J are TRBV30 and TRBJ1-2, with TRBD1 as a possible D gene (6 bases). The CDR3 spans 12 residues. The V end was cut by 8 bases, the J end by 4 bases, with 14 bases between. Germline V gives CDR1 GTSNPN, CDR2 SVGIG (reference sequence). This CDR3 reads CALGAGAYGYTF. CDR3 nucleotide sequence: TGTGCCCTTGGGGCAGGGGCCTATGGCTACACCTTC.

In its sample, this clone was seen a few times. The chain joins TRBV21-1 to TRBJ2-7; TRBD1, the table's D call, was not compared with the DNA. TRBV21-1 is given as a pseudogene. The CDR3 is 16 residues long. CDR3 sequence: CASRIPLDTCSYEQYV. The CDR3 DNA reads TGTGCCAGCAGGATCCCGTTGGACACTTGCTCCTACGAGCAGTACGTC.

In DNA, the CDR3 is TGTGCCACCCTTGCAGGCGACTACAATGAGCAGTTCTTC. Its protein is CATLAGDYNEQFF. V gene TRBV2 combines with J gene TRBJ2-1; D call uncertain. The length of the CDR3 is 13 residues. Germline V gives CDR1 SNHLY, CDR2 FYNNEI. Trimming took 10 bases from V and 3 from J, leaving 13 bases between them. The whole variable domain, remainder taken from reference TRBV2 and TRBJ2-1, is EPEVTQTPSHQVTQMGQEVILRCVPISNHLYFYWYRQILGQKVEFLVSFYNNEISEKSEIFDDQFSVERPDGSNFTLKIRSTKLEDSAMYFCATLAGDYNEQFFGPGTRLTVL.